This T cell receptor (beta chain) was observed in a study of graft-versus-host responses after intestinal transplantation. At the level of the study: As for transplant type, recipients had multivisceral, liver-intestinal, or isolated intestinal grafts.

Some clones are missing from TCRdb's copy, which holds only in-frame ones; the method was immunoSEQ multiplex PCR. The sample yields some 50,000 clones, around 85% seen once. With respect to this clone: Its antigen is not known.

With 7 bases clipped from V and 3 bases from J, the junction kept 4 bases outside the gene matches. Germline V lookup: CDR1 SGHTA, CDR2 FQGNSA. The CDR3 is 14 residues long. Study outcomes and limitations: Among circulating GvH clones, peak levels were associated with early post-transplant declines in HvG clones. Where graft-donor T cell macrochimerism was present, patients had high graft-versus-host to host-versus-graft clonal ratios in allografts. GvH clonotypes were identified within recipient marrow, with a subset emerging first in ileum or blood.

The sample consisted of unstimulated CD4+ T cells sorted from spleen or lymph node cells, taken before transplant. The receptor comes from a human donor who was the organ donor for an intestinal transplant. The rearrangement links TRBV7-2 to TRBJ2-7; TRBD2 agrees at 12 bases. This chain's CDR3 is CASTTSGSYYEQYF. Here the CDR3 DNA reads TGTGCCAGCACGACTAGCGGGAGTTACTACGAGCAGTACTTC.